This T cell receptor (beta chain) was sequenced during a study of glioma-infiltrating T cells. The CDR3 contains 13 residues. Per the germline V gene, CDR1 is DFQATT and CDR2 is SNEGSKA (reference sequence). V dropped 3 bases and J dropped 7; count of bases not matched to a gene: 8. TCR alpha and beta CDR3 regions were amplified from RNA using iRepertoire nested multiplex PCR. TCRdb itself ran the multiplex PCR reads through MiXCR, one entry per CDR3 protein. The repertoire has around 120,000 distinct CDR3 sequences, about 25% of them found once; the top ten carry 27%. This TCR derives from a human donor with low-grade glioma or glioblastoma, undergoing nonglioma brain surgery, or in good health (not recorded which). Material for sequencing was glioma tissue, nonneoplastic brain tissue, or PBMCs (not recorded which). The chain carries TRBV20-1 and TRBJ2-5; 7 positions match TRBD1. CDR3 residues: CSARETGKGTQYF. In DNA form, the CDR3 reads TGCAGTGCTAGGGAGACAGGGAAAGGGACCCAGTACTTC.